These 28 T cell receptor beta chains were all obtained from the same sample, sequenced in a study of monozygotic twins with inflammatory bowel disease. TCRdb reprocessed the 5' RACE reads, with one entry per CDR3 protein and no DNA. The sample totals some 90,000 distinct CDR3 sequences. Material: blood. The receptors shown here come from a human donor with ulcerative colitis or Crohn's disease, or a healthy co-twin of an affected twin (not recorded which).

The rearrangement uses TRBV12-3 or TRBV12-4 and TRBJ2-7; no DNA is available, so the TRBD1 call from TCRdb remains unchecked. The CDR3 runs 14 residues. This chain's CDR3 is CASSLRTGNYEQYF.

V is TRBV4-2 and J is TRBJ2-7; TCRdb outputs TRBD1, but without DNA this stays unchecked. CDR1 is LGHNA and CDR2 is YNFKEQ in the germline V gene. The CDR3 sequence is 15 residues long. CDR3 region: CASSQAPGRLSEQYF.

The J gene is TRBJ2-7, the V gene TRBV4-2; as DNA is missing, the TRBD2 call by TCRdb cannot be tested. There are 15 residues in the CDR3. The germline gives CDR1 LGHNA, CDR2 YNFKEQ. The CDR3 loop reads CASSQKQGGGYEQYF.

The chain has TRBV4-1 and TRBJ1-3; TCRdb gives TRBD1 as the D gene, but with no DNA this cannot be confirmed. In germline, CDR1 is MGHRA, CDR2 YSYEKL. This CDR3 is built from 18 residues. CDR3 sequence: CASSQSPPGGSSGNTIYF.

The chain is built from TRBV6-1 and TRBJ2-5; TCRdb indicates TRBD2, and absent DNA this call remains unverified. The germline CDR1 and CDR2 sequences are MNHNS and SASEGT. CDR3 size: 15 residues. The CDR3 loop reads CASRLLGGRQETQYF.

The gene calls are TRBV12-3 or TRBV12-4 and TRBJ2-5; TCRdb's D call, TRBD1, is unchecked because there is no DNA. The CDR3 contains 12 residues. The CDR3 loop is CASSPGRETQYF.

The rearrangement uses TRBV20-1 and TRBJ1-2. The CDR3 loop spans 12 amino acids. The V gene's germline CDR1 is DFQATT and CDR2 SNEGSKA (reference sequence). CDR3 residues: CSAISDGYGYTF.

The V and J genes are TRBV20-1 and TRBJ1-6; the D gene TCRdb calls, TRBD1, cannot be checked with no DNA. The CDR3 is made up of 15 amino acids. CDR1 DFQATT and CDR2 SNEGSKA come from the germline V gene (reference sequence). The CDR3 loop reads CSARGTARLYSPLHF.

The genes are TRBV20-1 and TRBJ2-2. This CDR3 is 14 amino acids long. Germline-derived CDR1 and CDR2 are DFQATT and SNEGSKA (reference sequence). CDR3 amino acids: CSARDQGSTGELFF.

The chain uses TRBV11-2 and TRBJ2-7; TCRdb's assignment of TRBD2 cannot be checked, as there is no DNA. The CDR3 has 15 amino acids. Germline V gene lookup returns CDR1 SGHAT and CDR2 FQNNGV. CDR3 sequence: CASSLARLGGNEQYF. Using reference TRBV11-2 and TRBJ2-7 for the parts outside the CDR3, the full variable domain is EAGVAQSPRYKIIEKRQSVAFWCNPISGHATLYWYQQILGQGPKLLIQFQNNGVVDDSQLPKDRFSAERLKGVDSTLKIQPAKLEDSAVYLCASSLARLGGNEQYFGPGTRLTVT.

The chain links TRBV3-1 to TRBJ1-2; TCRdb designates TRBD1, a call that cannot be tested without DNA. This CDR3 has 15 amino acids. Germline lookup yields CDR1 LGHDT and CDR2 YNNKEL (reference sequence). This CDR3 is CASSQYRGGARGYTF.

The rearrangement uses TRBV29-1 and TRBJ2-4. CDR1 SQVTM and CDR2 ANQGSEA come from the germline V gene. There are 11 residues in the CDR3. The CDR3 loop reads CSAAAKNIQYF. Drawing the rest from reference TRBV29-1 and TRBJ2-4, the complete variable domain is SAVISQKPSRDICQRGTSLTIQCQVDSQVTMMFWYRQQPGQSLTLIATANQGSEATYESGFVIDKFPISRPNLTFSTLTVSNMSPEDSSIYLCSAAAKNIQYFGAGTRLSVL.

The chain is built from TRBV9 and TRBJ2-1; TCRdb lists TRBD2, though no DNA is available to test this call. Germline CDR1 SGDLS, CDR2 YYNGEE. The CDR3 extends over 14 amino acids. CDR3 protein: CASSVARENNEQFF.

The chain joins TRBV5-1 to TRBJ2-1; as DNA is missing, the TRBD1 call by TCRdb cannot be tested. The germline gives CDR1 SGHRS, CDR2 YFSETQ. This CDR3 has 15 residues. The chain's CDR3 is CASSLSVGAGNEQFF.

This chain links TRBV12-3 or TRBV12-4 with TRBJ2-3; TCRdb names TRBD2, which stays unverified in the absence of DNA. The CDR3 covers 17 residues. The CDR3 spells CASTTGLAGDGTDTQYF.

The gene calls are TRBV20-1 and TRBJ1-4; with no DNA, the TCRdb D assignment of TRBD1 cannot be verified. CDR3 length equals 14 residues. The germline CDR1 and CDR2 sequences are DFQATT and SNEGSKA (reference sequence). The CDR3 here is CSATRTGQGGKLFF.

The chain uses TRBV7-6 and TRBJ2-7. The CDR3 contains 13 residues. Germline CDR1 reads SGHVS; CDR2 reads FNYEAQ. CDR3: CASSLYSSYEQYF.

The V call is TRBV5-1, the J call TRBJ2-6. The CDR3 runs 14 residues. Per germline, CDR1 SGHRS and CDR2 YFSETQ. The CDR3 loop is CASSRVSGANVLTF.

The chain recombines TRBV5-1 with TRBJ2-1. Germline lookup yields CDR1 SGHRS and CDR2 YFSETQ. CDR3 size: 14 residues. The CDR3 loop reads CASSFSSSYNEQFF.

The chain carries TRBV15 and TRBJ2-3; with no DNA, the TCRdb D assignment of TRBD1 cannot be verified. The CDR3 runs 15 residues. Per the germline V gene, CDR1 is LNHNV and CDR2 is YYDKDF (reference sequence). The CDR3 region is CATSRDVGDAYTQYF. The full variable domain, rest sourced from reference TRBV15 and TRBJ2-3, is DAMVIQNPRYQVTQFGKPVTLSCSQTLNHNVMYWYQQKSSQAPKLLFHYYDKDFNNEADTPDNFQSRRPNTSFCFLDIRSPGLGDTAMYLCATSRDVGDAYTQYFGPGTRLTVL.

This sequence joins TRBV11-2 and TRBJ2-2; there is no DNA to check the TCRdb D call of TRBD2. This CDR3 is built from 14 residues. Germline V CDR1 and CDR2: SGHAT, FQNNGV. CDR3 loop: CASNRDYHTGELFF.

J is TRBJ1-5 and V is TRBV18. The CDR3 is 14 residues long. Germline lookup yields CDR1 KGHSH and CDR2 LQKENI. This CDR3 is CASSSGLEHQPQHF.

The CDR3 here is CASSQETHNEQFF. V and J are TRBV4-1 and TRBJ2-1. Germline CDR1 MGHRA, CDR2 YSYEKL. There are 13 residues in the CDR3.

V usage is TRBV20-1 and J usage is TRBJ1-5; absent DNA, TCRdb's TRBD1 call cannot be checked. CDR3 length equals 15 residues. Germline CDR1 DFQATT, CDR2 SNEGSKA (reference sequence). CDR3 loop: CSARWGQGLWQPQHF.

The gene calls are TRBV15 and TRBJ2-5; TCRdb names TRBD2, which stays unverified in the absence of DNA. The CDR3 spans 16 residues. Per germline, CDR1 LNHNV and CDR2 YYDKDF (reference sequence). CDR3: CATSSHRLRDGETQYF. The variable domain in full, with the rest retrieved from reference TRBV15 and TRBJ2-5, is DAMVIQNPRYQVTQFGKPVTLSCSQTLNHNVMYWYQQKSSQAPKLLFHYYDKDFNNEADTPDNFQSRRPNTSFCFLDIRSPGLGDTAMYLCATSSHRLRDGETQYFGPGTRLLVL.

This rearrangement joins TRBV6-1 to TRBJ2-7; TCRdb's D call of TRBD2 is untestable without DNA. Looked up from germline, CDR1 is MNHNS and CDR2 is SASEGT. The CDR3 runs 14 residues. Here the CDR3 reads CASKGPNLSYEQYF.

The chain links TRBV10-2 to TRBJ1-5; TCRdb selects TRBD1, and the lack of DNA leaves this call unchecked. CDR1 is WSHSY and CDR2 is SAAADI in the germline V gene. The length of the CDR3 is 13 residues. Here the CDR3 reads CASTGGVGQPQHF.

CDR3 sequence reads: CASSPGPTQYF. V gene TRBV3-1 combines with J gene TRBJ2-3; TCRdb lists TRBD1, though no DNA is available to test this call. This CDR3 contains 11 residues. Germline V gene sequence: CDR1 LGHDT, CDR2 YNNKEL (reference sequence).